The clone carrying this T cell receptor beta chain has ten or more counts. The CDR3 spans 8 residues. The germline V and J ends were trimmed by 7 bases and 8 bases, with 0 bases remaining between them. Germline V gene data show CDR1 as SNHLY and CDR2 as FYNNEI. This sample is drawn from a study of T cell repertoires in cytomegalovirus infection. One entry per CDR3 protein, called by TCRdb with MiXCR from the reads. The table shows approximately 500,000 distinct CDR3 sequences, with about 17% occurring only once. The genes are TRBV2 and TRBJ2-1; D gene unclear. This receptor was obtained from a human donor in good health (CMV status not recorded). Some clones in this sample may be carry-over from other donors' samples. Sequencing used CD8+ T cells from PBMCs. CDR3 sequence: CASNEQFF. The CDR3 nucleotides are TGTGCCAGCAATGAGCAGTTCTTC.